Shown below are 5 T cell receptor beta chains from a single sample sequenced in a study of shared clonotypes between healthy human individuals. Sequencing used immunoSEQ multiplex PCR; TCRdb keeps in-frame clones, though not all of them. This sample has a few million clones, with around 92% found just once. Sequencing was performed on naive CD4+ T cells from PBMCs. Noted subset: CD45RA+ positively selected. The receptors stem from a man younger than 35 in good health. Some clones in this sample may be carry-over from other donors' samples.

V and J are TRBV9 and TRBJ2-2; D is perhaps TRBD1 (5 bases). Trimming stripped 0 bases from V and 7 bases from J, with 16 bases between. There are 16 residues in the CDR3. Germline assignment: CDR1 SGDLS and CDR2 YYNGEE. The DNA for the CDR3 is TGTGCCAGCAGCGTAGGCGGCAGGGCGATGAACGGGGAGCTGTTTTTT. Residues: CASSVGGRAMNGELFF.

This chain links TRBV7-9 with TRBJ1-3; 7 nucleotides agree with TRBD1. There are 17 residues in the CDR3. Germline loops: CDR1 SEHNR, CDR2 FQNEAQ (reference sequence). V dropped 0 bases and J dropped 3; count of bases not matched to a gene: 8. Written as DNA, the CDR3 is TGTGCCAGCAGCTTAGCGTTTCAGGGGGTTGGTGGAAACACCATATATTTT. Protein: CASSLAFQGVGGNTIYF.

Only one count was recorded for this clone. The V gene is TRBV19, the J gene TRBJ1-5; D not resolved. The CDR3 consists of 13 residues. Germline V gives CDR1 LNHDA, CDR2 SQIVND (reference sequence). Deletions cut 3 bases from V and 7 bases from J, with 10 bases between. The CDR3 DNA follows: TGTGCCAGTAGTATCGGGCAGGAGCAGCCCCAGCATTTT. Protein product: CASSIGQEQPQHF. The variable domain in full, completed from reference TRBV19 and TRBJ1-5, reads DGGITQSPKYLFRKEGQNVTLSCEQNLNHDAMYWYRQDPGQGLRLIYYSQIVNDFQKGDIAEGYSVSREKKESFPLTVTSAQKNPTAFYLCASSIGQEQPQHFGDGTRLSIL.

V is TRBV7-4 and J is TRBJ2-1; D ambiguous. This CDR3 has 14 residues. V was pared by 1 base and J by 8 bases, with 12 bases between. Germline V gene sequence: CDR1 SGHVT, CDR2 SQSDAQ. The CDR3 reads CASSLVQGIDEQFF. DNA for the CDR3: TGTGCCAGCAGCTTAGTGCAAGGGATCGATGAGCAGTTCTTC.

The chain links TRBV19 to TRBJ1-1; the match to TRBD1 covers 7 bases. In germline, CDR1 is LNHDA, CDR2 SQIVND (reference sequence). The V segment lost 4 bases and the J segment 3 bases; nucleotides outside the gene matches: 11. This CDR3 has 16 residues. The chain's CDR3 is CASSRGRGLVDTEAFF. The DNA of the CDR3 is TGTGCCAGTAGTAGAGGGAGGGGGCTGGTGGACACTGAAGCTTTCTTT.